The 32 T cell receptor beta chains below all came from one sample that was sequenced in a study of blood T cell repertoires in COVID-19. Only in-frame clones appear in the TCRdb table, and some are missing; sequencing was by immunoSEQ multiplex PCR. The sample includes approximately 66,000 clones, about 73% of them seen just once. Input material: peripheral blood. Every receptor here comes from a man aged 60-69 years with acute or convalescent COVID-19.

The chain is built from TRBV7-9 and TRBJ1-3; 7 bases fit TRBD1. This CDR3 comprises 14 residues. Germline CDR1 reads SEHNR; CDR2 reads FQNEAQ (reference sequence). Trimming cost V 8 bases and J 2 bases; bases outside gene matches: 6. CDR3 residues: CASSSTGAGNTIYF. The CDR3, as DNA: TGTGCCAGCTCCAGCACAGGGGCTGGAAACACCATATATTTT.

The CDR3 DNA is TGTGCCAGTAGTCCAGTAGCGGGAGAGTGGGATACGCAGTATTTT. Its translation is CASSPVAGEWDTQYF. This chain joins TRBV19 and TRBJ2-3, with 9 bases aligning to TRBD2. The V segment lost 5 bases and the J segment 6 bases; nucleotides outside the gene matches: 9. The CDR3 contains 15 residues. Germline V gene data show CDR1 as LNHDA and CDR2 as SQIVND (reference sequence). Variable domain in full (rest from reference TRBV19 and TRBJ2-3): DGGITQSPKYLFRKEGQNVTLSCEQNLNHDAMYWYRQDPGQGLRLIYYSQIVNDFQKGDIAEGYSVSREKKESFPLTVTSAQKNPTAFYLCASSPVAGEWDTQYFGPGTRLTVL.

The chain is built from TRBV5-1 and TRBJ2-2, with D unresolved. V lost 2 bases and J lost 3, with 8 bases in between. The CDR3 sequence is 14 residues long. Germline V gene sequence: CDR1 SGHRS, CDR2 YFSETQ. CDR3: CASSLVPDTGELFF. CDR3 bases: TGCGCCAGCAGCTTAGTACCAGACACCGGGGAGCTGTTTTTT.

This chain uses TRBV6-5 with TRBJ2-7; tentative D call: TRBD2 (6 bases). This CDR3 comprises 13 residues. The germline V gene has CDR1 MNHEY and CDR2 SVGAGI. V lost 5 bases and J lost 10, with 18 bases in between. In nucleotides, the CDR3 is TGTGCCAGCAGTCAATCGGGACTCAGCAATCAGTACTTC. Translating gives CASSQSGLSNQYF.

The CDR3 DNA is TGTGCCTGGAGCCTGGGACAGGCCACCTACGAGCAGTACTTC. This codes for CAWSLGQATYEQYF. This chain links TRBV30 with TRBJ2-7, with TRBD1 identical over 8 bases. Germline V gives CDR1 GTSNPN, CDR2 SVGIG (reference sequence). The CDR3 is 14 residues long. V gave up 3 bases and J gave up 2 bases; unmatched junction bases: 6.

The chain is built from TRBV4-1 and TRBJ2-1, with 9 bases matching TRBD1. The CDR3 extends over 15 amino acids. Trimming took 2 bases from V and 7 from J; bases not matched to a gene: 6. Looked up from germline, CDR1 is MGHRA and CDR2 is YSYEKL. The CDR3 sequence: CASSQPGQGRNEQFF. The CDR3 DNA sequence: TGCGCCAGCAGCCAACCGGGACAGGGAAGGAATGAGCAGTTCTTC.

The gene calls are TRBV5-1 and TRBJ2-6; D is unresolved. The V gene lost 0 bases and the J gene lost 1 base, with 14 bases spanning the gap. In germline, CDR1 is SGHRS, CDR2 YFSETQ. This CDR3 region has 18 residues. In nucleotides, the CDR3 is TGCGCCAGCAGCTTGGAGGCCGCTCCAGGTTCTGGGGCCAACGTCCTGACTTTC. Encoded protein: CASSLEAAPGSGANVLTF.

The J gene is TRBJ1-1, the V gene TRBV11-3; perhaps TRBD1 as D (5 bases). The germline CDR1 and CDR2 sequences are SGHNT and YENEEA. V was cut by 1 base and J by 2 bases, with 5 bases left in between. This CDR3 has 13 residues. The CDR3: CASSLGTNTEAFF. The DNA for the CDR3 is TGTGCCAGCAGCTTAGGGACAAACACTGAAGCTTTCTTT.

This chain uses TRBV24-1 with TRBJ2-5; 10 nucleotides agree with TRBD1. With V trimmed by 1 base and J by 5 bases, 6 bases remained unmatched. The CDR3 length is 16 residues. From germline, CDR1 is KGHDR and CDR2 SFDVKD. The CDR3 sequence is CATSDFGTGDMETQYF. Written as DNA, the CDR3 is TGTGCCACCAGTGATTTCGGGACAGGGGATATGGAGACCCAGTACTTC.

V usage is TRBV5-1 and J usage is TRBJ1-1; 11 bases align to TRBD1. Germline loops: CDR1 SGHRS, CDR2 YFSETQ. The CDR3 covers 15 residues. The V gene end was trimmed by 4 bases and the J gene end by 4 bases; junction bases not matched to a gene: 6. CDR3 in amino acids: CASSLTGTGGTEAFF. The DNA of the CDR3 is TGCGCCAGCAGCCTAACCGGGACAGGGGGCACTGAAGCTTTCTTT.

CDR3 loop: CAWSGTGYNSPLHF. CDR3 sequence (DNA): TGTGCCTGGAGTGGTACAGGGTATAATTCACCCCTCCACTTT. This chain uses TRBV30 with TRBJ1-6, with D maybe TRBD1 (6 bases). The CDR3 contains 14 residues. Trimming stripped 1 base from V and 4 bases from J, with 8 bases between. Germline-derived CDR1 and CDR2 are GTSNPN and SVGIG (reference sequence).

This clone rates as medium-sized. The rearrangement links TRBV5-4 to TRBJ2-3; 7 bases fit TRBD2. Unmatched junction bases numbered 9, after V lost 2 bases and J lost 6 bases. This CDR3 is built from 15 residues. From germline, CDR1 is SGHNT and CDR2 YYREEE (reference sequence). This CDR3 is CASSFERDSGDTQYF. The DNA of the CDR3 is TGTGCCAGCAGCTTTGAGCGGGACTCCGGGGATACGCAGTATTTT.

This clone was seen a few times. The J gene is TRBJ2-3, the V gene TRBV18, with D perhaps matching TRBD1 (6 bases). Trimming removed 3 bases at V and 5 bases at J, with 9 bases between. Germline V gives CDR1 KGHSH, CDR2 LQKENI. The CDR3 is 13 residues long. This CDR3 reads CASSPGTLDTQYF. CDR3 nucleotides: TGTGCCAGCTCACCCGGGACACTAGATACGCAGTATTTT.

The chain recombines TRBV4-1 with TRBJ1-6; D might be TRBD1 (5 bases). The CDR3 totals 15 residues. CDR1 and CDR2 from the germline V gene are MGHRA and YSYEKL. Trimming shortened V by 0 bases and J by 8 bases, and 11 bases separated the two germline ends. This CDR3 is CASSQDWAGDSPLHF. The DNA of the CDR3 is TGCGCCAGCAGCCAAGATTGGGCGGGGGATTCACCCCTCCACTTT.

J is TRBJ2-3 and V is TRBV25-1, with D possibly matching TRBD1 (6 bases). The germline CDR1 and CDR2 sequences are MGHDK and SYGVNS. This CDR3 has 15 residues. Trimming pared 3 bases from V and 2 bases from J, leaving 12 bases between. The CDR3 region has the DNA TGTGCCAGCAGTGATCAGGGGCTCCCCACAGATACGCAGTATTTT. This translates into CASSDQGLPTDTQYF.

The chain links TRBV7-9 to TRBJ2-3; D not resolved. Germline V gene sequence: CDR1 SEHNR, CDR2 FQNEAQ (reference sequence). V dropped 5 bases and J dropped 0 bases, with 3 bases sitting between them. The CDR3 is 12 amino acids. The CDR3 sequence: CASSQSTDTQYF. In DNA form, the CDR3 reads TGTGCCAGCAGCCAAAGCACAGATACGCAGTATTTT.

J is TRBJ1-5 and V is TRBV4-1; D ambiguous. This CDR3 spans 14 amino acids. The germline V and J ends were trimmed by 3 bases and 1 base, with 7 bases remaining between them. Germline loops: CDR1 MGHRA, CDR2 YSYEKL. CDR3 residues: CASSQLRSNQPQHF. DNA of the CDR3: TGCGCCAGCAGCCAGTTGCGGAGCAATCAGCCCCAGCATTTT.

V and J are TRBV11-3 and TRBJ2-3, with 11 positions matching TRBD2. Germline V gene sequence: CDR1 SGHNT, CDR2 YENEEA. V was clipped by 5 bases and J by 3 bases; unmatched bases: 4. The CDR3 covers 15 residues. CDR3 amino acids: CASSPGTSGTDTQYF. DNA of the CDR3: TGTGCCAGCAGCCCCGGGACTAGCGGTACAGATACGCAGTATTTT.

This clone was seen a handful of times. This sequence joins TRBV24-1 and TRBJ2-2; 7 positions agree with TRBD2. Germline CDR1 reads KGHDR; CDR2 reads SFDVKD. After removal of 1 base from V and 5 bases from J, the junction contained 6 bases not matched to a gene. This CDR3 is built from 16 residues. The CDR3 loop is CATSDLSTSATGELFF. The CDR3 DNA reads TGTGCCACCAGTGATTTAAGCACTAGCGCAACCGGGGAGCTGTTTTTT.

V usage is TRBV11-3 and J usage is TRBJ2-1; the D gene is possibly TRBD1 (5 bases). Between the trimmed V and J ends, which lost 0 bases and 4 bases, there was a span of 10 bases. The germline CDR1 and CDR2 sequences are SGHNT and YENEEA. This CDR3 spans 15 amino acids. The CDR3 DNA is TGTGCCAGCAGCTTAGAAGGGCAGGGTTACAATGAGCAGTTCTTC. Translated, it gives CASSLEGQGYNEQFF.

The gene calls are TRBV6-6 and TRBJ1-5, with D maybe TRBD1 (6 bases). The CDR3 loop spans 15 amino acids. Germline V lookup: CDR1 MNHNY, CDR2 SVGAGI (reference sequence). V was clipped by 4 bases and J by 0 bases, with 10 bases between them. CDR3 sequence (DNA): TGTGCCAGCAGTTTACAGGGTGATAGCAATCAGCCCCAGCATTTT. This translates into CASSLQGDSNQPQHF.

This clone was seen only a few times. The CDR3 reads CASSIAGSGSYEQYF. The CDR3 coding sequence is TGTGCCAGTAGTATAGCCGGTAGCGGTTCCTACGAGCAGTACTTC. The genes are TRBV19 and TRBJ2-7, with a weak D call TRBD2 (6 bases). With 1 base removed from V and 1 base from J, the gap between germline ends came to 11 bases. Germline assignment: CDR1 LNHDA and CDR2 SQIVND (reference sequence). The CDR3 contains 15 residues.

The CDR3 sequence is CASSELAETYNEQFF. CDR3 sequence (DNA): TGCGCCAGCAGCGAACTAGCGGAGACCTACAATGAGCAGTTCTTC. The chain links TRBV5-1 to TRBJ2-1, with 8 positions matching TRBD2. Unmatched junction bases numbered 5, after V lost 4 bases and J lost 2 bases. CDR1 SGHRS and CDR2 YFSETQ come from the germline V gene. The CDR3 is 15 amino acids.

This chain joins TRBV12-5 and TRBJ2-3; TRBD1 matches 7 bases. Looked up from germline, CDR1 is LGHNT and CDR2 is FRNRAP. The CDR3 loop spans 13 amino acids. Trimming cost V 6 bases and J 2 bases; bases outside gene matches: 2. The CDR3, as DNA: TGTGCTAGTGGGAAGGGGGCCACAGATACGCAGTATTTT. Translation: CASGKGATDTQYF.

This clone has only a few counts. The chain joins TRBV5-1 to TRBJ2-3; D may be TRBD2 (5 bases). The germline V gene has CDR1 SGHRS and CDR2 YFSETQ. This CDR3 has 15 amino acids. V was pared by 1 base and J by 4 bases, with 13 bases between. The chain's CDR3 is CASSLSGYGADTQYF. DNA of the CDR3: TGCGCCAGCAGCTTGTCCGGGTACGGGGCAGATACGCAGTATTTT.

CDR3 region: CASSYSAAPHTEAFF. The CDR3 coding sequence is TGTGCCAGCAGTTACTCGGCGGCCCCGCACACTGAAGCTTTCTTT. The chain employs TRBV6-5 and TRBJ1-1, with D unresolved. Per germline, CDR1 MNHEY and CDR2 SVGAGI. V dropped 0 bases and J dropped 3 bases, with 11 bases sitting between them. The CDR3 runs to 15 residues.

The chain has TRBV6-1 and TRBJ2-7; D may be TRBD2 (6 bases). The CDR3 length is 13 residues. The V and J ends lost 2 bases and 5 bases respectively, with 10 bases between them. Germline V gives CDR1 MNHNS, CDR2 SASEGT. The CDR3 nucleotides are TGTGCCAGCAGTGAATATCGCGGGAACGAGCAGTACGTC. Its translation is CASSEYRGNEQYV.

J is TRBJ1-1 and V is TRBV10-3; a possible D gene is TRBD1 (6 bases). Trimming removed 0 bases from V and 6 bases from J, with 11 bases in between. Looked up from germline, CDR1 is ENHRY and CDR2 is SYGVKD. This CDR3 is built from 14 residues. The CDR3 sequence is CAISESRGRSEAFF. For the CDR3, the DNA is TGTGCCATCAGTGAGTCGCGGGGGCGGTCTGAAGCTTTCTTT.

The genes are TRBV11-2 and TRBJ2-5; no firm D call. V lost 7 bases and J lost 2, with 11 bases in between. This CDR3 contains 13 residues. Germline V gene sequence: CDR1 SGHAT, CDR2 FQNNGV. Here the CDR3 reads CASKTVPQETQYF. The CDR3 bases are TGTGCCAGCAAAACAGTGCCGCAAGAGACCCAGTACTTC.

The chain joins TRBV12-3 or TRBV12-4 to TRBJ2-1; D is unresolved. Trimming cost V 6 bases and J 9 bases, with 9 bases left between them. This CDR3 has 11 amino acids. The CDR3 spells CASRLSGEQFF. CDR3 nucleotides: TGTGCCAGCAGGCTGAGTGGTGAGCAGTTCTTC.

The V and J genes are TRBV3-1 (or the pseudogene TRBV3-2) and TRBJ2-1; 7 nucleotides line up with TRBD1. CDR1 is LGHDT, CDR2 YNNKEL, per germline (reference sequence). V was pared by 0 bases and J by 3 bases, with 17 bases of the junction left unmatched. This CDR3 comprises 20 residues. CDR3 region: CASSQDLIMDRSGFYNEQFF. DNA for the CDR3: TGTGCCAGCAGCCAAGATTTGATCATGGACAGGTCGGGGTTCTACAATGAGCAGTTCTTC.

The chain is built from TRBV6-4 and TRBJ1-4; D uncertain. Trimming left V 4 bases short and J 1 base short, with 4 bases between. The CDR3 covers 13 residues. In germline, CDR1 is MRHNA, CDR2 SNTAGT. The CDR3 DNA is TGTGCCAGCAGTGGAGTAACTAATGAAAAACTGTTTTTT. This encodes CASSGVTNEKLFF.